One sample yielded the 26 T cell receptor beta chains listed below, sequenced in a study of blood T cell repertoires in COVID-19. Clones were sequenced by immunoSEQ multiplex PCR, and TCRdb holds only the in-frame ones, with some missing. The sample yields approximately 320,000 clones, 75% to 85% seen once. Sequences were obtained from peripheral blood. The origin of the receptors is a human donor in a cohort sampled during active COVID-19.

The V call is TRBV2, the J call TRBJ1-5; 11 nucleotides match TRBD1. V was pared by 4 bases and J by 0 bases, with 20 bases of the junction left unmatched. The germline CDR1 and CDR2 sequences are SNHLY and FYNNEI. This CDR3 comprises 22 residues. The CDR3 sequence: CASSGPIEDRGLKADSNQPQHF. In DNA, the CDR3 is TGTGCCAGCAGTGGTCCCATCGAGGACAGGGGGCTCAAGGCTGATAGCAATCAGCCCCAGCATTTT.

The gene calls are TRBV19 and TRBJ1-5; D is unclear. There are 15 residues in the CDR3. The germline V gene has CDR1 LNHDA and CDR2 SQIVND (reference sequence). Trimming removed 5 bases at V and 1 base at J, with 12 bases between. Written as DNA, the CDR3 is TGTGCCAGTAGTTTTACACCGGGGAGCAATCAGCCCCAGCATTTT. Translating it yields CASSFTPGSNQPQHF.

This rearrangement joins TRBV12-1 to TRBJ2-4; TRBD1, as called in the table, went unchecked against the DNA. TRBV12-1 is a documented pseudogene. The CDR3 contains 14 residues. CDR3 loop: CASSLIPGGTIQYF. The CDR3 DNA reads TGTGCCAGCAGCTTGATACCAGGGGGGACCATTCAGTACTTC.

V is TRBV9 and J is TRBJ2-3; D is perhaps TRBD2 (5 bases). Germline lookup yields CDR1 SGDLS and CDR2 YYNGEE. Trimming removed 1 base at V and 6 bases at J, with 12 bases between. This CDR3 region has 14 residues. CDR3 sequence (DNA): TGTGCCAGCAGCGTAAGTCTAGCAGCGGATACGCAGTATTTT. This encodes CASSVSLAADTQYF. The whole variable domain, remainder taken from reference TRBV9 and TRBJ2-3, is DSGVTQTPKHLITATGQRVTLRCSPRSGDLSVYWYQQSLDQGLQFLIQYYNGEERAKGNILERFSAQQFPDLHSELNLSSLELGDSALYFCASSVSLAADTQYFGPGTRLTVL.

The rearrangement links TRBV29-1 to TRBJ1-1, with a tentative D call TRBD1 (5 bases). CDR1 SQVTM and CDR2 ANQGSEA come from the germline V gene. This CDR3 comprises 13 residues. The V end lost 4 bases, the J end lost 4 bases, and 13 bases lay between the germline ends. The CDR3 DNA is TGCAGCGTTGTGATGGGGCTTGGCACTGAAGCTTTCTTT. This encodes CSVVMGLGTEAFF.

The CDR3 region has the DNA TGTGCCAGCAGTCGAACTAGCGGGGGGGCCGGAGATACGCAGTATTTT. It specifies CASSRTSGGAGDTQYF. V gene TRBV6-2 or TRBV6-3 combines with J gene TRBJ2-3; 13 bases fit TRBD2. Germline CDR1 and CDR2: MNHEY and SVGEGT. V lost 5 bases to trimming and J lost 5 bases; unmatched junction nucleotides: 7. The CDR3 contains 16 residues.

V usage is TRBV5-1 and J usage is TRBJ1-2, with unresolved D. CDR3 length: 15 amino acids. V was trimmed by 5 bases and J by 0 bases, leaving 14 bases between them. The germline CDR1 and CDR2 sequences are SGHRS and YFSETQ. Written as DNA, the CDR3 is TGCGCCAGCAGTCGGCCCTCTGACACTAACTATGGCTACACCTTC. This gives the protein CASSRPSDTNYGYTF.

The chain carries TRBV5-1 and TRBJ1-1; 7 nucleotides line up with TRBD1. The CDR3 covers 14 residues. J gave up 4 bases and V 4 bases, and 7 bases lay outside the gene matches. Germline V gene sequence: CDR1 SGHRS, CDR2 YFSETQ. The chain's CDR3 is CASSDPGQLTEAFF. CDR3 DNA sequence: TGCGCCAGCAGCGACCCGGGACAGCTCACTGAAGCTTTCTTT.

The rearrangement uses TRBV7-3 and TRBJ2-2; 8 nucleotides align to TRBD2. J lost 2 bases, V lost 5 bases, and 7 bases had no gene match. Germline V gene sequence: CDR1 SGHTA, CDR2 FQGTGA. The CDR3 spans 16 residues. The CDR3 here is CASSPRGGSNTGELFF. Here the CDR3 DNA reads TGTGCCAGCAGCCCTCGGGGGGGATCAAACACCGGGGAGCTGTTTTTT.

The chain couples TRBV5-6 to TRBJ2-7, with 7 positions matching TRBD1. V dropped 4 bases and J dropped 3; count of bases not matched to a gene: 4. CDR1 and CDR2 (germline): SGHDT, YYEEEE. The CDR3 length is 13 residues. This CDR3 is CASSTRDSYEQYF. CDR3 nucleotide sequence: TGTGCCAGCAGCACCAGGGACAGCTACGAGCAGTACTTC. The variable domain in full, with the rest retrieved from reference TRBV5-6 and TRBJ2-7, is DAGVTQSPTHLIKTRGQQVTLRCSPKSGHDTVSWYQQALGQGPQFIFQYYEEEERQRGNFPDRFSGHQFPNYSSELNVNALLLGDSALYLCASSTRDSYEQYFGPGTRLTVT.

This clone has a handful of counts. CDR3 coding DNA: TGTGCCAGCAGCCCGGGGGGCGCCTATGGCTACACCTTC. Its translation is CASSPGGAYGYTF. V is TRBV27 and J is TRBJ1-2, with D maybe TRBD1 (6 bases). The CDR3 is made up of 13 amino acids. Germline-derived CDR1 and CDR2 are MNHEY and SMNVEV (reference sequence). Trimming took off 6 bases at V and 4 bases at J, with 12 bases between the two ends.

The chain carries TRBV12-3 or TRBV12-4 and TRBJ2-7; D is uncertain. This CDR3 region has 12 residues. V was trimmed by 4 bases and J by 3 bases, leaving 7 bases between them. The CDR3 DNA is TGTGCCAGCAGTTCTGGCCGCTACGAGCAGTACTTC. Translating it yields CASSSGRYEQYF.

The CDR3 reads CASRQGTGELFF. The CDR3 DNA sequence: TGTGCCAGCAGGCAGGGTACCGGGGAGCTGTTTTTT. The chain joins TRBV6-5 to TRBJ2-2, with D perhaps TRBD1 (5 bases). V lost 6 bases and J lost 5, with 7 bases in between. This CDR3 is built from 12 residues. The germline V gene encodes CDR1 MNHEY and CDR2 SVGAGI.

The chain links TRBV5-1 to TRBJ2-2, with 7 positions matching TRBD1. Germline CDR1 is SGHRS and CDR2 is YFSETQ. V lost 7 bases and J lost 2; bases outside the gene matches: 8. The CDR3 loop spans 15 amino acids. The DNA for the CDR3 is TGCGCCAGCCGGCCTGGGACAGAAAACACCGGGGAGCTGTTTTTT. This codes for CASRPGTENTGELFF.

The CDR3 coding sequence is TGTGCCACCAGTGATCAGGGGTCACCCCTCCACTTT. Translation gives CATSDQGSPLHF. The chain recombines TRBV24-1 with TRBJ1-6, with D possibly TRBD1 on 6 matching bases. Trimming left V 3 bases short and J 10 bases short, with 6 bases between. Germline CDR1 is KGHDR and CDR2 is SFDVKD. The CDR3 covers 12 residues.

The chain couples TRBV10-2 to TRBJ2-3, with TRBD2 identical over 12 bases. The CDR3 runs 17 residues. Germline V gene lookup returns CDR1 WSHSY and CDR2 SAAADI. V was pared by 5 bases and J by 1 base, with 7 bases of the junction left unmatched. CDR3 residues: CASSLAGGPWGTDTQYF. In DNA, the CDR3 is TGCGCCAGCAGTCTAGCGGGGGGGCCATGGGGCACAGATACGCAGTATTTT.

This chain joins TRBV11-3 and TRBJ2-2; 11 bases are shared with TRBD1. The germline gives CDR1 SGHNT, CDR2 YENEEA. The CDR3 covers 15 residues. Trimming removed 5 bases from V and 5 bases from J; junction bases left unmatched: 4. CDR3 sequence reads: CASSRGQGDTGELFF. The CDR3 DNA reads TGTGCCAGCAGCAGGGGACAGGGGGATACCGGGGAGCTGTTTTTT.

The chain employs TRBV7-2 and TRBJ2-7; 8 nucleotides match TRBD1. V lost 1 base to trimming and J lost 3 bases; unmatched junction nucleotides: 2. The CDR3 sequence is 14 residues long. In germline, CDR1 is SGHTA, CDR2 FQGNSA. The CDR3 DNA reads TGTGCCAGCAGCTTAGACAGGGGGAACTACGAGCAGTACTTC. Translation: CASSLDRGNYEQYF.

The CDR3 DNA sequence: TGTGCCAGCAGCCAAGAGGGAGGGAATGGCTACACCTTC. Translating it yields CASSQEGGNGYTF. J is TRBJ1-2 and V is TRBV3-1 (or the pseudogene TRBV3-2), with no clear D. V was shortened by 0 bases and J by 6 bases, with 8 bases between the two germline ends. Germline assignment: CDR1 LGHDT and CDR2 YNNKEL (reference sequence). The CDR3 sequence is 13 residues long.

Comments on this clone: Other DNA sequences in the sample encode the same CDR3. Written as DNA, the CDR3 is TGTGCTAGTGGTTTGGTTTTGGGACAGGGGAAAAATTCACCCCTCCACTTT. It codes for CASGLVLGQGKNSPLHF. The rearrangement links TRBV12-5 to TRBJ1-6, with 10 bases aligning to TRBD1. V dropped 0 bases and J dropped 7; count of bases not matched to a gene: 6. Germline V gene data show CDR1 as LGHNT and CDR2 as FRNRAP. The CDR3 loop spans 17 amino acids.

The chain combines TRBV5-1 with TRBJ2-1, with TRBD2 identical over 11 bases. The germline V gene has CDR1 SGHRS and CDR2 YFSETQ. CDR3 length: 14 amino acids. V was clipped by 4 bases and J by 7 bases; unmatched bases: 4. The CDR3 DNA reads TGCGCCAGCAGCGCCGGGACTAGCGGAAATGAGCAGTTCTTC. Its protein product is CASSAGTSGNEQFF.

V is TRBV27 and J is TRBJ2-7; weak D call: TRBD1 (6 bases). The CDR3 has 14 amino acids. The V end was cut by 2 bases, the J end by 7 bases, with 15 bases between. CDR1 is MNHEY and CDR2 is SMNVEV in the germline V gene (reference sequence). This CDR3 reads CASSLGGNGREQYF. The CDR3 nucleotides read TGTGCCAGCAGTTTAGGGGGCAATGGGCGAGAGCAGTACTTC.

This clone was observed a single time. The V call is TRBV6-1, the J call TRBJ2-7, with 9 bases identical to TRBD1. Germline CDR1 reads MNHNS; CDR2 reads SASEGT. This CDR3 has 15 residues. J gave up 2 bases and V 2 bases, and 4 bases lay outside the gene matches. In DNA form, the CDR3 reads TGTGCCAGCAGTGAATATGGGACAGGGCCCTACGAGCAGTACTTC. Its translation: CASSEYGTGPYEQYF.

The genes are TRBV14 and TRBJ2-5; D is ambiguous. This CDR3 spans 13 amino acids. The germline V gene has CDR1 SGHDN and CDR2 FVKESK. V was pared by 0 bases and J by 4 bases, with 6 bases between. CDR3 loop: CASSQDDSETQYF. In DNA form, the CDR3 reads TGTGCCAGCAGCCAAGATGACTCAGAGACCCAGTACTTC.

A few counts support this clone. This chain's CDR3 is CASSEPPGQTNSPLHF. Written as DNA, the CDR3 is TGTGCCAGCAGTGAACCCCCGGGACAGACTAATTCACCCCTCCACTTT. The chain joins TRBV6-1 to TRBJ1-6; 7 bases are shared with TRBD1. The CDR3 runs 16 residues. CDR1 and CDR2 from the germline V gene are MNHNS and SASEGT. Unmatched junction bases numbered 7, after V lost 2 bases and J lost 6 bases.

This chain links TRBV7-9 with TRBJ2-3, with 8 bases lining up with TRBD1. Germline-derived CDR1 and CDR2 are SEHNR and FQNEAQ (reference sequence). With V trimmed by 6 bases and J by 4 bases, 9 bases remained unmatched. The CDR3 runs to 15 residues. The CDR3 is CASSPGTGGADTQYF. Here the CDR3 DNA reads TGTGCCAGCAGTCCCGGGACAGGTGGAGCAGATACGCAGTATTTT.